The present T cell receptor beta chain was sequenced within a study of Tregs in tolerant kidney transplant recipients. Germline V gene lookup returns CDR1 DFQATT and CDR2 SNEGSKA (reference sequence). V was clipped by 5 bases and J by 4 bases; unmatched bases: 5. The CDR3 extends over 15 amino acids. Regarding this clone: The read terminates 3 residues before the CDR3 end, so the remaining end is supplied by the germline J gene.

Mixed chimerism was transient after nonmyeloablative marrow transplants from related graft donors. Assay: immunoSEQ multiplex PCR; the TCRdb copy retains only in-frame clones and omits some. Its clone listing holds 25,000 to 40,000 clones. Source: CD4+ T cells from blood (PBMCs), taken 24 months after the transplant. The rearrangement joins TRBV20-1 to TRBJ2-3, with 14 bases lining up with TRBD2. The clonotype was recovered from a human patient who received a combined kidney and bone marrow transplant. Some T cells could come from the graft donor. Incomplete CDR3 DNA: TGCAGTGCTGGGACTAGCGGGAGAGATCCAGATACG. Its protein product is CSAGTSGRDPDT. The whole CDR3 reads CSAGTSGRDPDTQYF.